These 31 T cell receptor beta chains share one sample of origin, sequenced in a study of cytomegalovirus exposure and HLA in healthy donors. Amplification used 60 Vbeta primers and 13 Jbeta primers. Sequencing used immunoSEQ multiplex PCR; TCRdb keeps in-frame clones, though not all of them. Among fewer than 200,000 clones, about 70% were seen once, and the ten largest hold around 3%. Material: PBMCs. These receptors were obtained from a woman between 35 and 50 years old in good health and CMV-seropositive.

The chain combines TRBV7-2 with TRBJ2-4; 10 bases align to TRBD2. Looked up from germline, CDR1 is SGHTA and CDR2 is FQGNSA. This CDR3 has 15 residues. The V gene end was trimmed by 4 bases and the J gene end by 7 bases; junction bases not matched to a gene: 7. Written as DNA, the CDR3 is TGTGCCAGCAGCTCCTCCGGGACTAGCGAGAACATTCAGTACTTC. It translates to CASSSSGTSENIQYF.

This clone was detected only once. The V and J genes are TRBV5-6 and TRBJ2-7, with 7 bases lining up with TRBD1. Germline V gene data show CDR1 as SGHDT and CDR2 as YYEEEE. The CDR3 sequence is 17 residues long. After removal of 4 bases from V and 2 bases from J, the junction contained 15 bases not matched to a gene. CDR3 residues: CASSLTLTGVGAYEQYF. CDR3 coding DNA: TGTGCCAGCAGCCTAACCCTCACAGGGGTCGGGGCCTACGAGCAGTACTTC.

The chain combines TRBV14 with TRBJ1-2; possibly TRBD1 for D (6 bases). Per the germline V gene, CDR1 is SGHDN and CDR2 is FVKESK. The CDR3 spans 14 residues. Trimming cost V 4 bases and J 3 bases, with 12 bases left between them. For the CDR3, the DNA is TGTGCCAGCAGCCGAGGGGGTAGGGACTATGGCTACACCTTC. Amino acid sequence: CASSRGGRDYGYTF.

This clone was recorded a few times. V gene TRBV7-6 combines with J gene TRBJ2-7; D not certain. The V end lost 1 base, the J end lost 5 bases, and 12 bases lay between the germline ends. Germline lookup yields CDR1 SGHVS and CDR2 FNYEAQ. This CDR3 is 14 amino acids long. CDR3 in amino acids: CASSLDGSKDEQYF. The CDR3 region has the DNA TGTGCCAGCAGCTTAGACGGGTCAAAGGACGAGCAGTACTTC.

The table lists this clone with a few counts. In DNA form, the CDR3 reads TGTGCCAGCAGCCCCACTAGCACTGAGCAGTTCTTC. It specifies CASSPTSTEQFF. The chain couples TRBV9 to TRBJ2-1; possibly TRBD2 for D (6 bases). The CDR3 is 12 amino acids. The germline V gene encodes CDR1 SGDLS and CDR2 YYNGEE. V gave up 4 bases and J gave up 9 bases, with 11 bases separating them.

About this clone itself: A read error may account for a junction end that differs from germline. The V call is TRBV19, the J call TRBJ1-5; D unclear. The CDR3 runs 14 residues. Germline V lookup: CDR1 LNHDA, CDR2 SQIVND (reference sequence). Here the CDR3 DNA reads TGTGCCAGTAGCGGAGCGAGTCGGGAGCAGCCCCAGAATTTT. Encoded protein: CASSGASREQPQNF.

This chain links TRBV28 with TRBJ2-7, with 8 bases that match TRBD2. The CDR3 loop spans 14 amino acids. Germline values: CDR1 MDHEN, CDR2 SYDVKM. V shed 3 bases, J shed 7 bases, and the junction held 8 bases outside the gene matches. CDR3 in amino acids: CASSLAGGSGEQYF. In nucleotides, the CDR3 is TGTGCCAGCAGTTTGGCGGGAGGTAGTGGGGAGCAGTACTTC.

The chain is built from TRBV5-1 and TRBJ2-1, with 8 bases fitting TRBD1. Germline-derived CDR1 and CDR2 are SGHRS and YFSETQ. The CDR3 consists of 17 residues. V lost 1 base to trimming and J lost 5 bases; unmatched junction nucleotides: 11. DNA for the CDR3: TGCGCCAGCAGCTTGCCCTGGACAGGGCAATCGGACAATGAGCAGTTCTTC. As protein: CASSLPWTGQSDNEQFF.

CDR3 nucleotides: TGCGCCAGCAGGACGGACTGGGTGGGCAAAAACATTCAGTACTTC. It specifies CASRTDWVGKNIQYF. The gene calls are TRBV5-1 and TRBJ2-4; perhaps TRBD2 as D (5 bases). Germline V gene sequence: CDR1 SGHRS, CDR2 YFSETQ. The CDR3 is 15 amino acids. Trimming stripped 5 bases from V and 3 bases from J, with 15 bases between.

The rearrangement joins TRBV7-9 to TRBJ2-5; no definite D call. The J call is uncertain, as TRBJ2-7 better fits the DNA end. From germline, CDR1 is SEHNR and CDR2 FQNEAQ (reference sequence). The CDR3 runs to 15 residues. Here the CDR3 DNA reads TGTGCCAGCAGCTTAACTCAGGCGCCTACCTACGAGCAGTACTTC. It translates to CASSLTQAPTYEQYF.

The chain couples TRBV5-1 to TRBJ2-7; 7 positions agree with TRBD1. The V gene end was trimmed by 4 bases and the J gene end by 3 bases; junction bases not matched to a gene: 13. CDR3 size: 16 residues. CDR1 and CDR2 from the germline V gene are SGHRS and YFSETQ. DNA of the CDR3: TGCGCCAGCAGCATTCTAGGACAGGCCTTGAGCTACGAGCAGTACTTC. Its translation is CASSILGQALSYEQYF.

The V gene is TRBV14, the J gene TRBJ1-2; TRBD1 is a possible D gene (6 bases). The germline CDR1 and CDR2 sequences are SGHDN and FVKESK. V lost 6 bases, J lost 4 bases, and 9 bases lay in between. The CDR3 is made up of 12 amino acids. The CDR3 bases are TGTGCCAGCAGTCGGACAGTCTATGGCTACACCTTC. Translating gives CASSRTVYGYTF. The full variable domain, rest sourced from reference TRBV14 and TRBJ1-2, is EAGVTQFPSHSVIEKGQTVTLRCDPISGHDNLYWYRRVMGKEIKFLLHFVKESKQDESGMPNNRFLAERTGGTYSTLKVQPAELEDSGVYFCASSRTVYGYTFGSGTRLTVV.

As for this clone: At one boundary the junction diverges from the germline segment, which might be a read error. The genes are TRBV7-7 and TRBJ2-5, with D tentatively TRBD1 (6 bases). The CDR3 is 15 residues long. Germline CDR1 reads SSHAT; CDR2 reads FNYEAQ (reference sequence). The CDR3 coding sequence is TGTGCTAGCAGCTTAGGGGGAGTCGTAGAAGAGACCCAGTACTTC. This translates into CASSLGGVVEETQYF.

V and J are TRBV9 and TRBJ2-6; D not resolved. Trimming took 0 bases from V and 1 from J, leaving 14 bases between them. Germline values: CDR1 SGDLS, CDR2 YYNGEE. CDR3 length equals 18 residues. CDR3 protein: CASSVGQYPSSGANVLTF. The CDR3 DNA reads TGTGCCAGCAGCGTAGGTCAGTACCCGTCGTCTGGGGCCAACGTCCTGACTTTC.

This clone was picked up a small number of times. The chain employs TRBV5-1 and TRBJ2-7, with D perhaps TRBD2 (5 bases). There are 12 residues in the CDR3. Trimming took off 4 bases at V and 3 bases at J, with 8 bases between the two ends. Germline V lookup: CDR1 SGHRS, CDR2 YFSETQ. This chain's CDR3 is CASSVDFYEQYF. The CDR3 DNA is TGCGCCAGCAGCGTGGACTTCTACGAGCAGTACTTC.

The J gene is TRBJ2-7, the V gene TRBV28; D may be TRBD1 (5 bases). The CDR3 loop spans 16 amino acids. Trimming removed 4 bases from V and 8 bases from J, with 24 bases in between. Germline CDR1 reads MDHEN; CDR2 reads SYDVKM. CDR3 DNA sequence: TGTGCCAGCAGTTCTCCCTCCGGCCAGGGTCCCTTCAAGCAGTACTTC. Translation: CASSSPSGQGPFKQYF.

The chain uses TRBV4-3 and TRBJ1-1; possible D gene TRBD1, 6 bases. The CDR3 is 15 amino acids. The ends were cut back, 2 bases at V and 1 base at J, with 11 bases in the middle. CDR1 is LGHNA, CDR2 YSLEER, per germline. CDR3 loop: CASSQFVDRNTEAFF. The CDR3 nucleotides read TGCGCCAGCAGCCAATTTGTGGACAGGAACACTGAAGCTTTCTTT.

This clone appeared a few times. The chain recombines TRBV4-3 with TRBJ2-3; D possibly corresponds to TRBD2 (5 bases). The CDR3 totals 17 residues. V was trimmed by 10 bases and J by 0 bases, leaving 23 bases between them. Germline V gives CDR1 LGHNA, CDR2 YSLEER. CDR3 sequence (DNA): TGCGCCAACACGAGGGTTTGGTTCCTAATTAGCACAGATACGCAGTATTTT. It encodes CANTRVWFLISTDTQYF.

CDR3: CASLGTRAEAFF. CDR3 sequence (DNA): TGTGCCAGCCTGGGAACGCGGGCTGAAGCTTTCTTT. The chain has TRBV6-6 and TRBJ1-1; D unclear. The germline V gene has CDR1 MNHNY and CDR2 SVGAGI (reference sequence). This CDR3 comprises 12 residues. V shed 8 bases and J shed 6 bases, with 13 bases lying between them.

This clone is a singleton in its sample. The chain carries TRBV7-8 and TRBJ1-5; 7 positions agree with TRBD1. Germline CDR1 and CDR2: SGHVS and FQNEAQ. The CDR3 covers 14 residues. V was pared by 5 bases and J by 2 bases, with 3 bases of the junction left unmatched. The CDR3, as DNA: TGTGCCAGCAGCCTCGACAGGGGCAATCAGCCCCAGCATTTT. It translates to CASSLDRGNQPQHF. Combining the CDR3 with reference TRBV7-8 and TRBJ1-5 gives the whole variable domain GAGVSQSPRYKVAKRGQDVALRCDPISGHVSLFWYQQALGQGPEFLTYFQNEAQLDKSGLPSDRFFAERPEGSVSTLKIQRTQQEDSAVYLCASSLDRGNQPQHFGDGTRLSIL.

This chain connects TRBV28 to TRBJ2-7, with 7 nucleotides matching TRBD2. The CDR3 is 15 residues long. The germline gives CDR1 MDHEN, CDR2 SYDVKM. The V gene end was trimmed by 1 base and the J gene end by 2 bases; junction bases not matched to a gene: 5. The CDR3, as DNA: TGTGCCAGCAGTTTATCGAGCGGGACCACCTACGAGCAGTACTTC. As protein: CASSLSSGTTYEQYF.

This clone occurred a few times. The chain recombines TRBV28 with TRBJ2-2; D possibly corresponds to TRBD1 (6 bases). The CDR3 is 13 amino acids. V lost 5 bases and J lost 6, with 10 bases in between. Germline lookup yields CDR1 MDHEN and CDR2 SYDVKM. CDR3 protein: CASSNYRAGELFF. CDR3 nucleotide sequence: TGTGCCAGCAGTAACTACAGGGCCGGGGAGCTGTTTTTT. Drawing the rest from reference TRBV28 and TRBJ2-2, the complete variable domain is DVKVTQSSRYLVKRTGEKVFLECVQDMDHENMFWYRQDPGLGLRLIYFSYDVKMKEKGDIPEGYSVSREKKERFSLILESASTNQTSMYLCASSNYRAGELFFGEGSRLTVL.

The chain employs TRBV5-4 and TRBJ1-6; D call uncertain. This CDR3 spans 12 amino acids. Germline lookup yields CDR1 SGHNT and CDR2 YYREEE (reference sequence). V shed 0 bases and J shed 10 bases, with 5 bases lying between them. In nucleotides, the CDR3 is TGTGCCAGCAGCTTGGATCAATCACCCCTCCACTTT. This gives the protein CASSLDQSPLHF.

The chain is built from TRBV4-3 and TRBJ2-3; possible D gene TRBD1, 6 bases. There are 17 residues in the CDR3. Trimming took 0 bases from V and 0 from J, leaving 13 bases between them. CDR1 and CDR2 (germline): LGHNA, YSLEER. CDR3 sequence (DNA): TGCGCCAGCAGCCAAGATCCCGGGACAACTAGCACAGATACGCAGTATTTT. This translates into CASSQDPGTTSTDTQYF.

This chain connects TRBV11-2 to TRBJ1-5; no clear D gene. The V end was cut by 1 base, the J end by 0 bases, with 7 bases between. The length of the CDR3 is 15 residues. Per germline, CDR1 SGHAT and CDR2 FQNNGV. The CDR3 DNA sequence: TGTGCCAGCAGCTTAGGGCAGCGTAGCAATCAGCCCCAGCATTTT. Its protein is CASSLGQRSNQPQHF.

This clone was seen more than once but under ten times. This chain connects TRBV28 to TRBJ1-2, with 8 bases matching TRBD1. Germline-derived CDR1 and CDR2 are MDHEN and SYDVKM. Trimming cost V 4 bases and J 8 bases; bases outside gene matches: 6. This CDR3 has 13 amino acids. The CDR3: CASSSGQGEGYTF. CDR3 nucleotides: TGTGCCAGCAGTTCAGGACAGGGAGAGGGCTACACCTTC.

This chain connects TRBV5-1 to TRBJ2-5; TRBD1 might be the D (6 bases). Germline values: CDR1 SGHRS, CDR2 YFSETQ. The CDR3 length is 14 residues. V was shortened by 0 bases and J by 2 bases, with 8 bases between the two germline ends. CDR3 sequence (DNA): TGCGCCAGCAGCTTGGCAGGGGAACAAGAGACCCAGTACTTC. Encoded protein: CASSLAGEQETQYF.

The CDR3 coding sequence is TGTGCCAGCAGCTTAAGCGGCCCCGGCACAGATACGCAGTATTTT. Translating it yields CASSLSGPGTDTQYF. The chain couples TRBV7-2 to TRBJ2-3; D possibly corresponds to TRBD2 (5 bases). The CDR3 loop spans 15 amino acids. Germline CDR1 SGHTA, CDR2 FQGNSA. The germline V and J ends were trimmed by 2 bases and 1 base, with 10 bases remaining between them.

This clone was seen just once. The chain recombines TRBV12-5 with TRBJ1-1; D is ambiguous. Trimming shortened V by 3 bases and J by 4 bases, and 18 bases separated the two germline ends. Germline loops: CDR1 LGHNT, CDR2 FRNRAP. This CDR3 region has 16 residues. The CDR3 DNA sequence: TGTGCTAGTGGTTTATCTCCGGGCGGGTTAGGCACTGAAGCTTTCTTT. Protein product: CASGLSPGGLGTEAFF. The whole variable domain, remainder taken from reference TRBV12-5 and TRBJ1-1, is DARVTQTPRHKVTEMGQEVTMRCQPILGHNTVFWYRQTMMQGLELLAYFRNRAPLDDSGMPKDRFSAEMPDATLATLKIQPSEPRDSAVYFCASGLSPGGLGTEAFFGQGTRLTVV.

As regards this clone: The sample holds other DNA sequences that translate to the same CDR3. J is TRBJ1-1 and V is TRBV10-3; possible D gene TRBD1, 5 bases. V shed 2 bases and J shed 1 base, with 8 bases lying between them. Germline V lookup: CDR1 ENHRY, CDR2 SYGVKD. The CDR3 covers 14 residues. The CDR3 nucleotides are TGTGCCATCAGTGAGCAGGGCTCGAACACTGAAGCTTTCTTT. Translated: CAISEQGSNTEAFF.

The chain uses TRBV28 and TRBJ1-1, with D tentatively TRBD1 (5 bases). The V end was cut by 0 bases, the J end by 1 base, with 9 bases between. This CDR3 region has 15 residues. CDR1 and CDR2 from the germline V gene are MDHEN and SYDVKM. The CDR3 region has the DNA TGTGCCAGCAGTTTATGGACAGCAGCGAACACTGAAGCTTTCTTT. Amino acids: CASSLWTAANTEAFF.